The clone carrying this TCR beta chain ranks as medium-sized. The antigen remains undetermined. The TRBV12-4/TRBJ1-2 clonotypes were amplified using barcode primers with ligated adaptors. Via MiXCR, TCRdb re-called the multiplex PCR reads, giving one row per CDR3 protein. The sample lists about 630 distinct CDR3 sequences; under 6.5% were seen once. Treg sorting used a CD4+CD25+CD127-/low gate. General observations from the study: Tumor Treg TCRs overlapped most with tumor naive CD4+ cells.

With V trimmed by 6 bases and J by 8 bases, 11 bases remained unmatched. The CDR3 consists of 14 residues. The chain combines TRBV12-3 or TRBV12-4 with TRBJ1-2, with 8 bases identical to TRBD1. Sequencing used tumor-infiltrating Tregs sorted from the breast tumor. The origin of this receptor is a female donor with breast cancer. The DNA for the CDR3 is TGTGCCAGCAGGAGAGGACAGGGATGGGGAGGCTACACCTTC. Its protein is CASRRGQGWGGYTF.